This T cell receptor beta chain is drawn from a study of shared clonotypes between healthy human individuals. As to this clone: Its antigen is still unknown.

The CDR3 consists of 15 residues. The V and J ends lost 2 bases and 2 bases, in that order; junction bases with no gene match: 6. CDR1 is SGHNT, CDR2 YYREEE, per germline (reference sequence). The assay was immunoSEQ multiplex PCR, and TCRdb's table has in-frame clones only and misses some. This repertoire shows about 1.5 million clones, approximately 98% found once; its top ten account for about 0.42%. Overall study results and limits: Memory subsets generally showed lower estimated richness than naive subsets. It was observed that roughly 5.5% of naive CD4 clonotypes were shared across several donors. Tissue TCR repertoires likely differ from these blood-only repertoires.

The source is a man aged 25 to 45 in good health. The sample taken for sequencing was naive CD4+ T cells sorted from blood. Subset noted: CD45RA+ positively selected. The chain links TRBV5-4 to TRBJ1-1, with 7 bases lining up with TRBD1. In DNA form, the CDR3 reads TGTGCCAGCAGCTTCGCAGGACAGGCAAACACTGAAGCTTTCTTT. Translating it yields CASSFAGQANTEAFF.